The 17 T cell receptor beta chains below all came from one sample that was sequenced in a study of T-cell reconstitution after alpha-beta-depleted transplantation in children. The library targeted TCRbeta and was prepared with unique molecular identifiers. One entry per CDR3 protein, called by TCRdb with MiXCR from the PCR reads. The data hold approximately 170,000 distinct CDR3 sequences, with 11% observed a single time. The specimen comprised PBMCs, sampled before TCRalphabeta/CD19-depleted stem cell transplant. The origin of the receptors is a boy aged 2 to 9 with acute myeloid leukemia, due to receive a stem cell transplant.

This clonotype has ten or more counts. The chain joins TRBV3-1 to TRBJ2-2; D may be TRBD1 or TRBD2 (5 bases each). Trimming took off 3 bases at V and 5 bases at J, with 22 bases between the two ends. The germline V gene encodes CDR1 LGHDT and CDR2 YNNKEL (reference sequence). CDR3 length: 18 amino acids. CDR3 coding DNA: TGTGCCAGCAGCCATTATGGTACCGGGACCAGACGGACCGGGGAGCTGTTTTTT. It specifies CASSHYGTGTRRTGELFF.

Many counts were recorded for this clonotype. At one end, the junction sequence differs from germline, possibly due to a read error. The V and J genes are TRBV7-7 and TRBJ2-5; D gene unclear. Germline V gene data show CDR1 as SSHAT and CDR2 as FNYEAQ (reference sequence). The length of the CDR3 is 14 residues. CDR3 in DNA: TGTGCTAGCAGCTTAGGGCCCGTAGGAGAGACCCAGTACTTC. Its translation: CASSLGPVGETQYF.

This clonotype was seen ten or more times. CDR3 nucleotide sequence: TGCAGTGCCCCCGGACTAGCGGGAGAGATCAGGCTCAATGAGCAGTTCTTC. It specifies CSAPGLAGEIRLNEQFF. J is TRBJ2-1 and V is TRBV20-1, with 13 bases lining up with TRBD2. There are 17 residues in the CDR3. Germline CDR1 reads DFQATT; CDR2 reads SNEGSKA (reference sequence). J gave up 6 bases and V 6 bases, and 14 bases lay outside the gene matches.

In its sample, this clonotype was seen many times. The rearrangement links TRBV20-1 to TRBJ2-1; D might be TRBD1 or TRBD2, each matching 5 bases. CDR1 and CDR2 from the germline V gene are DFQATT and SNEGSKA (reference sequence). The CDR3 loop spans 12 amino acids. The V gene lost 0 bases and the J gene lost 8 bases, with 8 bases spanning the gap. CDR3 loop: CSARDLGDEQFF. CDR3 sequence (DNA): TGCAGTGCTAGAGATTTGGGGGATGAGCAGTTCTTC.

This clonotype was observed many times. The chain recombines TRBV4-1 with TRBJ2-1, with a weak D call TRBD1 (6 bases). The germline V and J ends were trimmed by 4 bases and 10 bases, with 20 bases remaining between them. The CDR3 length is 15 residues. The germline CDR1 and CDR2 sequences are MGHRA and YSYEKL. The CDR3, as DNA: TGCGCCAGCAGCCCCCCAACCCACAGGGTGCGGGAGCAGTTCTTC. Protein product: CASSPPTHRVREQFF.

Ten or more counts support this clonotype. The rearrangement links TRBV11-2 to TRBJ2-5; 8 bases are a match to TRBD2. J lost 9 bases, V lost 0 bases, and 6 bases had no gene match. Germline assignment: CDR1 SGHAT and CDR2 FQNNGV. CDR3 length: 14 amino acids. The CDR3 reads CASSLDGRVDPQYF. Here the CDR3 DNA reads TGTGCCAGCAGCTTAGACGGGAGGGTCGACCCCCAGTACTTC. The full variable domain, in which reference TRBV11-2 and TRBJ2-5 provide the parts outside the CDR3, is EAGVAQSPRYKIIEKRQSVAFWCNPISGHATLYWYQQILGQGPKLLIQFQNNGVVDDSQLPKDRFSAERLKGVDSTLKIQPAKLEDSAVYLCASSLDGRVDPQYFGPGTRLLVL.

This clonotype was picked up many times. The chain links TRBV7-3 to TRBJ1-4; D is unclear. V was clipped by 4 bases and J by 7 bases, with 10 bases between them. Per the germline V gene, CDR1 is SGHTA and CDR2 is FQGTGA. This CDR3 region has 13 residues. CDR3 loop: CASSSINGEKLFF. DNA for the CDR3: TGTGCCAGCAGCTCGATTAATGGTGAAAAACTGTTTTTT.

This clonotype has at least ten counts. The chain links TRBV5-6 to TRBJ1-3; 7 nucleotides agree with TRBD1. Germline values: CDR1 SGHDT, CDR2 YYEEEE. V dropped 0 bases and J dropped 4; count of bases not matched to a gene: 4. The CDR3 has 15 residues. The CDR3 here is CASSLERGPGNTIYF. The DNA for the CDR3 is TGTGCCAGCAGCTTGGAGAGGGGGCCCGGAAACACCATATATTTT.

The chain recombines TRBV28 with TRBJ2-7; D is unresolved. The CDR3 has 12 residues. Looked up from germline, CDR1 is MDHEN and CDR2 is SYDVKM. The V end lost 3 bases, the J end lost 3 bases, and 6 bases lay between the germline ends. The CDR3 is CASSFGFYEQYF. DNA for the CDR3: TGTGCCAGCAGTTTCGGATTCTACGAGCAGTACTTC.

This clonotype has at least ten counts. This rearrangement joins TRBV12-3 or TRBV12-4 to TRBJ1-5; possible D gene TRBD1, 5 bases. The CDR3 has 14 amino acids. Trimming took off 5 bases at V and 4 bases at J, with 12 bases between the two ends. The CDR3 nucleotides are TGTGCCAGCAGTCAACAGGACGGTAATCAGCCCCAGCATTTT. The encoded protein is CASSQQDGNQPQHF.

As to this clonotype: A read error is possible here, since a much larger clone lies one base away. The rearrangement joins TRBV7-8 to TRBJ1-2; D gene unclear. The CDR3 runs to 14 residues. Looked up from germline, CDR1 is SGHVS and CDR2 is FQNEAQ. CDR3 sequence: CASSLGGSRYGDTF. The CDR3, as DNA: TGTGCCAGCAGCTTAGGTGGCAGTCGGTATGGCGACACCTTC.

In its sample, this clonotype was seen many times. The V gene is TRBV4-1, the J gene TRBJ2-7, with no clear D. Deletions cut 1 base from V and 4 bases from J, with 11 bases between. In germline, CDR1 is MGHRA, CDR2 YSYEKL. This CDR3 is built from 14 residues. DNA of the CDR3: TGCGCCAGCAGCCAAGGCCCGGCAGATTACGAGCAGTACGTC. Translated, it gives CASSQGPADYEQYV.

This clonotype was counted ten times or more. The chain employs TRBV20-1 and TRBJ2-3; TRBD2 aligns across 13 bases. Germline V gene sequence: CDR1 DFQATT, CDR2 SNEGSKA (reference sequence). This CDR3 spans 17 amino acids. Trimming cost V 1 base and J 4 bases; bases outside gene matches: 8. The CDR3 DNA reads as TGCAGTGCTAGAGTCTCCCTACTAGCGGGGGGGGCAGATACGCAGTATTTT. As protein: CSARVSLLAGGADTQYF.

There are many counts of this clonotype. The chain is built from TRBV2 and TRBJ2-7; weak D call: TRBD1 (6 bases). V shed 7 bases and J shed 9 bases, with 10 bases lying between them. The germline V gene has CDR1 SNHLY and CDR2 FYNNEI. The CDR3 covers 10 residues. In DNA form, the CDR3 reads TGTGCCAGCAATCAGGGGACGCAGTACGTC. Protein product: CASNQGTQYV.

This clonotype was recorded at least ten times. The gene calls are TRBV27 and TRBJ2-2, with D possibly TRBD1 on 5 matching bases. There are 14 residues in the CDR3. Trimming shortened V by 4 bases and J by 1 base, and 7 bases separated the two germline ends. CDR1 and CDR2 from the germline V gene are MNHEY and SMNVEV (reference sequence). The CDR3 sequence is CASSYGQNTGELFF. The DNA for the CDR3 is TGTGCCAGCAGTTACGGACAGAACACCGGGGAGCTGTTTTTT.

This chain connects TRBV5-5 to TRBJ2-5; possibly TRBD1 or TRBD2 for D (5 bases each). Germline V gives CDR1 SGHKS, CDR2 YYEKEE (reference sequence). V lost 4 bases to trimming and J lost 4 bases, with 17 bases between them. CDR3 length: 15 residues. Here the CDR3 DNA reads TGTGCCAGCAGCCGCACCGGGAAAGGGGTAGAGACCCAGTACTTC. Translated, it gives CASSRTGKGVETQYF. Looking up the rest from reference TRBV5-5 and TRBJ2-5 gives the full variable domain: DAGVTQSPTHLIKTRGQQVTLRCSPISGHKSVSWYQQVLGQGPQFIFQYYEKEERGRGNFPDRFSARQFPNYSSELNVNALLLGDSALYLCASSRTGKGVETQYFGPGTRLLVL.

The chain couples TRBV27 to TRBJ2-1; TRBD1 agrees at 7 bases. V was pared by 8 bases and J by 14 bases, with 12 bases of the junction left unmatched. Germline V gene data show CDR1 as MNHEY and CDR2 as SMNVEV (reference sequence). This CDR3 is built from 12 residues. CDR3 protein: CASCVSTGPKFF. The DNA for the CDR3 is TGTGCCAGCTGTGTCTCGACAGGGCCTAAGTTCTTC.